This TCR beta chain was documented in a study of blood T cell repertoires in COVID-19. Study in general: Whether acute or convalescent, the COVID-19 samples came from the United States, Italy and Spain. Nucleic acid was either cDNA or gDNA, and it came from T cells, B-cell-depleted T cells, or PBMCs.

Original processing notes: Using reference gene primer amplification, nucleated cell counts were estimated. Clones were read by immunoSEQ multiplex PCR, and TCRdb kept only the in-frame ones, dropping some. Clone size and the V and J calls come from that table; the DNA yielded D and trimming. The sample yields 250,000 to 300,000 clones, approximately 91% seen once. The CDR3 is 13 residues long. CDR1 is GTSNPN and CDR2 is SVGIG in the germline V gene (reference sequence). V was shortened by 7 bases and J by 5 bases, with 14 bases between the two germline ends. This rearrangement joins TRBV30 to TRBJ2-2, with D possibly TRBD2 on 7 matching bases. This TCR derives from a woman aged 25 to 45 with COVID-19, enrolled during active disease. The sample taken for sequencing was peripheral blood. CDR3 nucleotides: TGTGCCTCCCATAGGGGGGGAACCGGGGAGCTGTTTTTT. Protein product: CASHRGGTGELFF.